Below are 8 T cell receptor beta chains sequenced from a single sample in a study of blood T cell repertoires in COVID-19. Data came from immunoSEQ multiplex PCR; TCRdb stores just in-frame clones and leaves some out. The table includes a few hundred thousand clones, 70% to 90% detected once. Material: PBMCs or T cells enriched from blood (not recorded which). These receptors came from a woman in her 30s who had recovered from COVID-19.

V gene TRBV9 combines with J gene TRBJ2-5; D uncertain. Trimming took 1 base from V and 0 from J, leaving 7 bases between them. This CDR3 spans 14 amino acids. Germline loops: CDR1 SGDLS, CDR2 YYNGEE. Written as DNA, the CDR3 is TGTGCCAGCAGCGTATCCGAGTACCAAGAGACCCAGTACTTC. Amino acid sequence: CASSVSEYQETQYF.

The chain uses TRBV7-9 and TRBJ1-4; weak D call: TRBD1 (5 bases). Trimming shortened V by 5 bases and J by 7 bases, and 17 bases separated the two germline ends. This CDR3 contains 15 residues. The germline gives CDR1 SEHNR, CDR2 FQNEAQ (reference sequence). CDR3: CASSLTGGMAEKLFF. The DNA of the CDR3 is TGTGCCAGCAGCCTAACGGGGGGGATGGCTGAAAAACTGTTTTTT. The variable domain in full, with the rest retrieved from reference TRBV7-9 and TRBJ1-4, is DTGVSQNPRHKITKRGQNVTFRCDPISEHNRLYWYRQTLGQGPEFLTYFQNEAQLEKSRLLSDRFSAERPKGSFSTLEIQRTEQGDSAMYLCASSLTGGMAEKLFFGSGTQLSVL.

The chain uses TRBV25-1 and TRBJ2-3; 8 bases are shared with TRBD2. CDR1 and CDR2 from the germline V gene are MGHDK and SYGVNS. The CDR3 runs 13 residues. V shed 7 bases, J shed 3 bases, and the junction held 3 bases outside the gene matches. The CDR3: CASTGGGTDTQYF. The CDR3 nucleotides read TGTGCCAGCACGGGAGGGGGAACAGATACGCAGTATTTT.

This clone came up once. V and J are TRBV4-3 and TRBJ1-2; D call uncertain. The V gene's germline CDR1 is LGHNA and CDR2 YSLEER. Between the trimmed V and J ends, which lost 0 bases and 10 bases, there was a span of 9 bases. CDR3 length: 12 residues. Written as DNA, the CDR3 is TGCGCCAGCAGCCAAGAGGGCCAGCCCTACACCTTC. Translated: CASSQEGQPYTF.

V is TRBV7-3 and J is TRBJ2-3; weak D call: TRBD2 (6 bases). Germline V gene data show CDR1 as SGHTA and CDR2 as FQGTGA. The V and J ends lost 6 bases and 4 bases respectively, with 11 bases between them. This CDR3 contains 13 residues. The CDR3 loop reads CASSPAGSDTQYF. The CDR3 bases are TGTGCCAGCAGTCCCGCGGGATCAGATACGCAGTATTTT.

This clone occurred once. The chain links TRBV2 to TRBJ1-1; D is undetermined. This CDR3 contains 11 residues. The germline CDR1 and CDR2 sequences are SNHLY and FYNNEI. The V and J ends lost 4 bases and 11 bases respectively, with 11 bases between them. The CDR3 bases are TGTGCCAGCAGTGCTGAGGCTAGCGCTTTCTTT. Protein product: CASSAEASAFF. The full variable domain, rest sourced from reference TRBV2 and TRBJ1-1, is EPEVTQTPSHQVTQMGQEVILRCVPISNHLYFYWYRQILGQKVEFLVSFYNNEISEKSEIFDDQFSVERPDGSNFTLKIRSTKLEDSAMYFCASSAEASAFFGQGTRLTVV.

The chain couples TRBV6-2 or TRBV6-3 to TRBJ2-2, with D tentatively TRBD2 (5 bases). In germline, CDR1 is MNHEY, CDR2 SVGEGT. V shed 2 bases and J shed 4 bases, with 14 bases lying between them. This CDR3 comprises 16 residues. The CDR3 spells CASSYGPGFSTGELFF. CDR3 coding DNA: TGTGCCAGCAGTTACGGTCCGGGATTTTCCACCGGGGAGCTGTTTTTT.

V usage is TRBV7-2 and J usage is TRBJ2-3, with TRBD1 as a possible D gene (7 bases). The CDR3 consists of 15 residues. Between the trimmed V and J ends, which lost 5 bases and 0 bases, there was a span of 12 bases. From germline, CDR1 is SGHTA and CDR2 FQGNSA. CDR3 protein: CASSPGGRSTDTQYF. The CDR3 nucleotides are TGTGCCAGCAGCCCAGGGGGGAGGAGCACAGATACGCAGTATTTT.